This passage covers 27 T cell receptor beta chains from one sample sequenced in a study of OX40 agonist ivuxolimab in advanced cancers. Libraries were prepared by immunoSEQ multiplex PCR; TCRdb keeps only in-frame clonotypes and omits some of them. The sample consists of roughly 43,000 clones, 90% to 95% of them appearing once. The sequenced sample was CD4+ or CD8+ T cells sorted from blood, obtained in a trial of the OX40 agonist ivuxolimab. Source of these receptors: an adult with an advanced solid tumor such as melanoma, head and neck, liver or kidney cancer.

This rearrangement joins TRBV5-4 to TRBJ2-2; D remains ambiguous. Germline loops: CDR1 SGHNT, CDR2 YYREEE (reference sequence). Trimming removed 3 bases from V and 4 bases from J, with 7 bases in between. The length of the CDR3 is 13 residues. CDR3 loop: CASSYTPTGELFF. The CDR3 coding sequence is TGTGCCAGCAGCTATACCCCCACCGGGGAGCTGTTTTTT. Filled out from reference TRBV5-4 and TRBJ2-2, the complete variable domain reads ETGVTQSPTHLIKTRGQQVTLRCSSQSGHNTVSWYQQALGQGPQFIFQYYREEENGRGNFPPRFSGLQFPNYSSELNVNALELDDSALYLCASSYTPTGELFFGEGSRLTVL.

The chain carries TRBV7-8 and TRBJ2-1, with TRBD1 matching 7 bases. Germline-derived CDR1 and CDR2 are SGHVS and FQNEAQ. V lost 2 bases to trimming and J lost 3 bases; unmatched junction nucleotides: 10. The CDR3 sequence is 17 residues long. CDR3 sequence reads: CASSLRFGTESYNEQFF. The CDR3 DNA follows: TGTGCCAGCAGCTTAAGGTTTGGGACAGAGAGCTACAATGAGCAGTTCTTC.

The chain joins TRBV7-9 to TRBJ2-1; TRBD2 is a possible D gene (5 bases). The V end lost 4 bases, the J end lost 4 bases, and 20 bases lay between the germline ends. CDR1 and CDR2 from the germline V gene are SEHNR and FQNEAQ (reference sequence). The CDR3 is 17 residues long. CDR3 amino acids: CASSYVGFRPGYNEQFF. In nucleotides, the CDR3 is TGTGCCAGCAGCTACGTTGGGTTCAGACCGGGATACAATGAGCAGTTCTTC.

The V gene is TRBV11-3, the J gene TRBJ2-1, with D unclear. V was shortened by 0 bases and J by 8 bases, with 8 bases between the two germline ends. In germline, CDR1 is SGHNT, CDR2 YENEEA. CDR3 length: 13 residues. The CDR3 coding sequence is TGTGCCAGCAGCTTAGAGACGGGTGATGAGCAGTTCTTC. It is translated as CASSLETGDEQFF.

Only one count was recorded for this clone. The CDR3 reads CASSPDRSYNEQFF. CDR3 DNA sequence: TGTGCCAGCAGCCCGGACAGGTCCTACAATGAGCAGTTCTTC. The gene calls are TRBV28 and TRBJ2-1, with TRBD1 identical over 7 bases. The CDR3 totals 14 residues. Germline lookup yields CDR1 MDHEN and CDR2 SYDVKM. With V trimmed by 6 bases and J by 1 base, 3 bases remained unmatched.

The rearrangement uses TRBV9 and TRBJ1-6; D is uncertain. V was trimmed by 4 bases and J by 7 bases, leaving 15 bases between them. CDR3 size: 15 residues. Germline assignment: CDR1 SGDLS and CDR2 YYNGEE. CDR3 in amino acids: CASSPAEGWNSPLHF. DNA of the CDR3: TGTGCCAGCAGCCCAGCTGAGGGTTGGAATTCACCCCTCCACTTT.

The chain links TRBV5-3 to TRBJ1-3; D unresolved. TRBV5-3 belongs to the ORF category, with a function that is uncertain. With 5 bases removed from V and 4 bases from J, the gap between germline ends came to 28 bases. The CDR3 contains 19 residues. This CDR3 is CARRRRPDVWEGGGNTIYF. DNA of the CDR3: TGTGCCAGAAGGCGAAGGCCCGACGTGTGGGAAGGAGGGGGAAACACCATATATTTT.

The chain employs TRBV7-9 and TRBJ2-7; TRBD2 might be the D (6 bases). V dropped 5 bases and J dropped 3 bases, with 11 bases sitting between them. In germline, CDR1 is SEHNR, CDR2 FQNEAQ (reference sequence). The length of the CDR3 is 13 residues. CDR3 sequence: CASSVRDFYEQYF. The CDR3 region has the DNA TGTGCCAGCAGCGTCAGGGACTTCTACGAGCAGTACTTC.

V and J are TRBV15 and TRBJ2-2; D may be TRBD2 (6 bases). Germline values: CDR1 LNHNV, CDR2 YYDKDF (reference sequence). This CDR3 has 15 amino acids. The V end lost 5 bases, the J end lost 4 bases, and 14 bases lay between the germline ends. The DNA of the CDR3 is TGTGCCACCAGCGGGAGACGGGGAGGCACCGGGGAGCTGTTTTTT. This encodes CATSGRRGGTGELFF.

This clone was seen a handful of times. This chain uses TRBV4-2 with TRBJ2-7, with 8 bases aligning to TRBD2. Germline V lookup: CDR1 LGHNA, CDR2 YNFKEQ. The ends lost 3 bases at V and 2 bases at J; junction bases unmatched: 6. This CDR3 is built from 15 residues. CDR3 region: CASSHGVTSAYEQYF. The CDR3 DNA sequence: TGTGCCAGCAGCCATGGGGTGACTAGCGCCTACGAGCAGTACTTC.

The J gene is TRBJ1-1, the V gene TRBV19; unclear D gene. Germline V lookup: CDR1 LNHDA, CDR2 SQIVND (reference sequence). Trimming took 5 bases from V and 0 from J, leaving 7 bases between them. The CDR3 contains 13 residues. The CDR3 sequence is CASSFSMNTEAFF. CDR3 nucleotides: TGTGCCAGTAGTTTTTCCATGAACACTGAAGCTTTCTTT.

The chain combines TRBV10-1 with TRBJ1-1; no definite D call. Trimming pared 6 bases from V and 5 bases from J, leaving 10 bases between. Germline V CDR1 and CDR2: WNHNN, SYGVQD (reference sequence). The CDR3 has 12 amino acids. CDR3 sequence (DNA): TGCGCCAGCAGCCTTGAGGTTACTGAAGCTTTCTTT. It specifies CASSLEVTEAFF.

The chain joins TRBV16 to TRBJ1-5; D uncertain. Germline V lookup: CDR1 KGHSY, CDR2 FQNENV. This CDR3 has 14 residues. V was pared by 4 bases and J by 4 bases, with 11 bases between. The CDR3 nucleotides read TGTGCCAGCAGCCCGGGCGGAGGGAATCAGCCCCAGCATTTT. It is translated as CASSPGGGNQPQHF.

This clone appeared once. The gene calls are TRBV19 and TRBJ2-7, with 14 bases lining up with TRBD2. Germline V lookup: CDR1 LNHDA, CDR2 SQIVND (reference sequence). CDR3 length equals 15 residues. Trimming cost V 4 bases and J 2 bases; bases outside gene matches: 1. CDR3 bases: TGTGCCAGTAGTAAGGGACTAGCGGGAGCCTACGAGCAGTACTTC. Translation gives CASSKGLAGAYEQYF.

V and J are TRBV10-3 and TRBJ2-5; D may be TRBD1 or TRBD2 (7 bases each). The V and J ends lost 10 bases and 2 bases respectively, with 14 bases between them. The germline CDR1 and CDR2 sequences are ENHRY and SYGVKD. CDR3 length equals 13 residues. For the CDR3, the DNA is TGTGCCACGGGGGGACAGCTACAAGAGACCCAGTACTTC. Its protein product is CATGGQLQETQYF.

This clone was seen a few times. The V gene is TRBV28, the J gene TRBJ1-2, with 7 bases lining up with TRBD1. The CDR3 consists of 14 residues. Germline-derived CDR1 and CDR2 are MDHEN and SYDVKM. V was pared by 5 bases and J by 8 bases, with 11 bases of the junction left unmatched. The DNA of the CDR3 is TGTGCCAGCAGTCTGCCGGACAGGTCGGGCGGCTACACCTTC. Encoded protein: CASSLPDRSGGYTF.

V usage is TRBV25-1 and J usage is TRBJ2-7; D unresolved. This CDR3 has 13 residues. V was pared by 2 bases and J by 0 bases, with 5 bases between. The V gene's germline CDR1 is MGHDK and CDR2 SYGVNS. The CDR3 here is CASSEQDSYEQYF. The CDR3 nucleotides are TGTGCCAGCAGTGAACAGGACTCCTACGAGCAGTACTTC.

The chain joins TRBV19 to TRBJ1-1; 11 bases match TRBD1. The CDR3 sequence is 16 residues long. Germline CDR1 is LNHDA and CDR2 is SQIVND (reference sequence). Trimming removed 3 bases from V and 6 bases from J; junction bases left unmatched: 9. CDR3 bases: TGTGCCAGTAGTATGGGGGACAGGGGGATAACCGCTGAAGCTTTCTTT. Its protein product is CASSMGDRGITAEAFF.

The chain is built from TRBV5-6 and TRBJ2-1; a possible D gene is TRBD1 (5 bases). Germline V CDR1 and CDR2: SGHDT, YYEEEE. Trimming shortened V by 0 bases and J by 7 bases, and 8 bases separated the two germline ends. The CDR3 contains 13 residues. The CDR3 spells CASSLVRGNEQFF. CDR3 nucleotide sequence: TGTGCCAGCAGCTTGGTTAGGGGTAATGAGCAGTTCTTC.

V gene TRBV5-6 combines with J gene TRBJ1-5, with TRBD1 as a possible D gene (5 bases). The CDR3 is 15 amino acids. V lost 4 bases and J 0 bases, leaving 11 bases between the germline ends. The germline V gene has CDR1 SGHDT and CDR2 YYEEEE. The CDR3 spells CASSQGTYSNQPQHF. The CDR3 bases are TGTGCCAGCAGCCAGGGAACTTATAGCAATCAGCCCCAGCATTTT.

This chain uses TRBV29-1 with TRBJ2-3; no reliable D call. The germline CDR1 and CDR2 sequences are SQVTM and ANQGSEA. V was shortened by 4 bases and J by 6 bases, with 11 bases between the two germline ends. There are 12 residues in the CDR3. As DNA, the CDR3 is TGCAGCGTTGGGCCGCGGTGGGATACGCAGTATTTT. Amino acids: CSVGPRWDTQYF.

V usage is TRBV9 and J usage is TRBJ2-3, with D tentatively TRBD1 or TRBD2 (6 bases each). The CDR3 totals 16 residues. Looked up from germline, CDR1 is SGDLS and CDR2 is YYNGEE. V was clipped by 2 bases and J by 6 bases, with 19 bases between them. CDR3 coding DNA: TGTGCCAGCAGCGTGTGGGGGGCAGGGGAAAAGGATACGCAGTATTTT. This codes for CASSVWGAGEKDTQYF.

The genes are TRBV28 and TRBJ1-4, with D unresolved. The CDR3 loop spans 12 amino acids. Trimming removed 3 bases from V and 8 bases from J, with 7 bases in between. In germline, CDR1 is MDHEN, CDR2 SYDVKM. The CDR3 loop is CASSFGWEKLFF. DNA of the CDR3: TGTGCCAGCAGTTTCGGGTGGGAAAAACTGTTTTTT. The full variable domain, completed using reference TRBV28 and TRBJ1-4, is DVKVTQSSRYLVKRTGEKVFLECVQDMDHENMFWYRQDPGLGLRLIYFSYDVKMKEKGDIPEGYSVSREKKERFSLILESASTNQTSMYLCASSFGWEKLFFGSGTQLSVL.

This clone was recorded once. The chain joins TRBV5-1 to TRBJ2-2; D is possibly TRBD1 (6 bases). CDR1 and CDR2 from the germline V gene are SGHRS and YFSETQ. CDR3 length equals 16 residues. Between the trimmed V and J ends, which lost 8 bases and 3 bases, there was a span of 20 bases. The CDR3 spells CARPRPGEKDTGELFF. CDR3 nucleotide sequence: TGCGCCAGGCCGCGGCCAGGGGAAAAGGACACCGGGGAGCTGTTTTTT.

This chain connects TRBV29-1 to TRBJ2-1; D may match TRBD1 or TRBD2 (5 bases each). The germline V and J ends were trimmed by 3 bases and 7 bases, with 13 bases remaining between them. Germline CDR1 and CDR2: SQVTM and ANQGSEA. There are 13 residues in the CDR3. The CDR3, as DNA: TGCAGCGTTGATATCCGGGGCTGGAATGAGCAGTTCTTC. This codes for CSVDIRGWNEQFF.

V is TRBV5-5 and J is TRBJ2-7; 9 bases agree with TRBD1. Germline loops: CDR1 SGHKS, CDR2 YYEKEE (reference sequence). The CDR3 extends over 14 amino acids. V lost 2 bases, J lost 2 bases, and 2 bases stayed unmatched. CDR3 DNA sequence: TGTGCCAGCAGCTTCGGGACAGGGACCTACGAGCAGTACGTC. Translation gives CASSFGTGTYEQYV.

The chain combines TRBV9 with TRBJ2-5, with 8 bases lining up with TRBD1. CDR3 size: 17 residues. Germline CDR1 SGDLS, CDR2 YYNGEE. V lost 3 bases and J lost 3; bases outside the gene matches: 13. CDR3 amino acids: CASSEGVTGGPKETQYF. CDR3 bases: TGTGCCAGCAGCGAGGGGGTAACAGGGGGACCCAAAGAGACCCAGTACTTC.